This T cell receptor (beta chain) was documented in a study of blood T cell repertoires in COVID-19 (dated by TCRdb to between 2020 and 2021). Broadly, across the study: Collaborator samples came from the United States, Italy and Spain and covered acute and convalescent phases of COVID-19. The prospective study material was composed of cDNA or gDNA derived from T cells, B-cell-depleted T cells, or PBMCs. The dataset comprised deeply sampled blood TCRbeta repertoires from subjects exposed to, actively infected with, or recovered from COVID-19. The repertoires were released in a freely available public database meant as a resource for research on the immune response to SARS-CoV-2. The samples were drawn from two sources: the first 160 participants of the ongoing ImmuneRACE study, and fewer than 1,500 subjects contributed by 6 global collaborators. Sample metadata almost always included a de-identified subject ID, COVID-19 status, age in years and sex. Where available, HLA class I and class II types were obtained from metadata supplied by the sample provider rather than from assay-based typing.

Here is what the overall study found, with its caveats: The quantity of clinical and demographic metadata differed by source and by participant and was supplied without curation.

The immunoSEQ Assay, a bias-controlled multiplex PCR, was used to amplify TCRbeta CDR3 regions from genomic DNA. The study's own analysis went as follows. The number of nucleated cells in each sample was estimated from the amplification of reference gene primers within the assay. To quantify the absolute abundance of each unique TCRbeta CDR3 rearrangement, sequence reads were collapsed and filtered. For each sample, productive Simpson clonality was calculated as the square root of Simpson's diversity index across productive rearrangements. TCRdb took this table from immuneACCESS and kept in-frame rearrangements with V and J called. Such tables lack part of the clones; where checked against another copy, unresolved V genes explain under half of the gap, and the rest is unexplained. V, J and clone size are taken as reported in that table, and D and trimming were inferred from the DNA itself. Counted in this sample were around 120,000 clones; about 88% of them appeared once. The leading ten clones occupy about 3.5% of the sample.

Whole blood was collected in K2EDTA tubes by collaborating institutions according to the institutions' own protocols. For TCRbeta analysis, collaborator samples were shipped as frozen whole blood, as isolated PBMCs, or as DNA extracted from either sample type. V and J lose 5 bases and 4 bases, and a span of 14 bases separates them. The germline V gene (reference sequence) sets CDR1 to SEHNR and CDR2 to FQNEAQ. Including cysteine and phenylalanine, the CDR3 has 15 amino acids. The sequence is cut down to CDR3 DNA, 45 bases in frame from base 1. For this clone: Its antigen is unknown. The input lacks base qualities; no much larger clone sits a single base away.

The chain is encoded by TRBV7-9 joined to TRBJ1-4, with TRBD1 as a weak D call on 6 bases. Sample: peripheral blood. The source of this sequence is a man aged 45-65 years with active COVID-19. The CDR3 in this case is CASSLTTGRNEKLFF. DNA sequence: TGTGCCAGCAGCCTGACGACAGGCCGTAATGAAAAACTGTTTTTT.